This T cell receptor (beta chain) is from a study of shared clonotypes between healthy human individuals. The donors were adults (healthy and HIV-negative) with no recent acute infections or vaccinations. Splitting of CD4+ cells produced CD45RA+ naive and CD45RA-negative memory subsets. Germline V gives CDR1 SNHLY, CDR2 FYNNEI. The CDR3 consists of 16 residues. After removal of 6 bases from V and 2 bases from J, the junction contained 4 bases not matched to a gene. Original processing notes: Junction-only immunoSEQ data arrived without quality scores, meaning filtering differed. Sequenced by immunoSEQ multiplex PCR; TCRdb stores in-frame clones only, minus some. The DNA was the basis for D and trimming; V, J and clone size are from that table. The table includes 950,000 to 1,300,000 clones, more than 65% detected once.

The TCR comes from a young man in good health. The sample was memory CD4+ T cells sorted from blood. The subset: CD45RA-negative fraction. The V and J genes are TRBV2 and TRBJ2-1; 13 nucleotides line up with TRBD2. The CDR3 bases are TGTGCCAGCAGCCGAGGGACTAGCGGGACCTACAATGAGCAGTTCTTC. Protein sequence: CASSRGTSGTYNEQFF.